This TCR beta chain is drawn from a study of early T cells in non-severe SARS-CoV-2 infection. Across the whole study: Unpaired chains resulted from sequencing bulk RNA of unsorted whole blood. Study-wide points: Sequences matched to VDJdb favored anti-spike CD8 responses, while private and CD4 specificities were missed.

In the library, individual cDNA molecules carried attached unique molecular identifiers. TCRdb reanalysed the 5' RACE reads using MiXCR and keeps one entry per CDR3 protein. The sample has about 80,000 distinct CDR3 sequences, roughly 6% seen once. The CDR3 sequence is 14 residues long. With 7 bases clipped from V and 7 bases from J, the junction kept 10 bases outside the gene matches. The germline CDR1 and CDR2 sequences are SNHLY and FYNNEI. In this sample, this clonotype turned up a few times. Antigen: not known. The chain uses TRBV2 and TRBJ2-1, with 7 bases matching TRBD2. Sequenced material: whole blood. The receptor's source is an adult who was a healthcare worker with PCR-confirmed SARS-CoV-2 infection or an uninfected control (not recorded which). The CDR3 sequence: CASNEVAGGNEQFF. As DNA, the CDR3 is TGTGCCAGCAACGAGGTAGCGGGCGGGAATGAGCAGTTCTTC. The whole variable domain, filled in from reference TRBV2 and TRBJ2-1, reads EPEVTQTPSHQVTQMGQEVILRCVPISNHLYFYWYRQILGQKVEFLVSFYNNEISEKSEIFDDQFSVERPDGSNFTLKIRSTKLEDSAMYFCASNEVAGGNEQFFGPGTRLTVL.